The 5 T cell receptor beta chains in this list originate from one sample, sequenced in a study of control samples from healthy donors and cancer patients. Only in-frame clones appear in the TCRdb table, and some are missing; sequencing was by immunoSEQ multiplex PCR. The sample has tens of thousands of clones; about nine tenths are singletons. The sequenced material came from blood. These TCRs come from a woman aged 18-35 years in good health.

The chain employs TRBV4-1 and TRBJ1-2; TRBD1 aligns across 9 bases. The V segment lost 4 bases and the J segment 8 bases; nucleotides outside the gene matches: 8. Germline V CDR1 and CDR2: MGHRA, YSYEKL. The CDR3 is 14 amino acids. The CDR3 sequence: CASSLKQGAEGYTF. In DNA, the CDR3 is TGCGCCAGCAGCCTAAAACAGGGGGCAGAAGGCTACACCTTC.

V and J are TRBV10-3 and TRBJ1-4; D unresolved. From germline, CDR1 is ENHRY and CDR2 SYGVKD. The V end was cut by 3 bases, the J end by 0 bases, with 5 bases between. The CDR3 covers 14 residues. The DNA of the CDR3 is TGTGCCATCAGTGATCGGACAACTAATGAAAAACTGTTTTTT. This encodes CAISDRTTNEKLFF.

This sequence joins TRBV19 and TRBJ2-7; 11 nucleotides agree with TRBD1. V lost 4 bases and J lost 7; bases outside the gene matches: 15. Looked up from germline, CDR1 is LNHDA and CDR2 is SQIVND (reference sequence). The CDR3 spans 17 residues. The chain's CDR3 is CASSTFGTGGLQGEQYF. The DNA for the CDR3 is TGTGCCAGTAGTACCTTCGGGACAGGGGGTCTACAAGGGGAGCAGTACTTC.

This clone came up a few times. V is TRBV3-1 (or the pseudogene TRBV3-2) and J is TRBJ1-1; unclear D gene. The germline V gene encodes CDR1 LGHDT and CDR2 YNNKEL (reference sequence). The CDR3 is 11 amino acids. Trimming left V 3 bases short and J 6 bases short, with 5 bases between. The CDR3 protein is CASSQLAEAFF. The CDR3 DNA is TGTGCCAGCAGCCAGCTCGCTGAAGCTTTCTTT.

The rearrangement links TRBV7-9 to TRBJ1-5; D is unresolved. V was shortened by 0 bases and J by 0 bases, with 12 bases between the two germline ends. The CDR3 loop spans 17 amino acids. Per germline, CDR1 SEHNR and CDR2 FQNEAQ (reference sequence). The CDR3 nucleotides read TGTGCCAGCAGCTTAGCGCCGGGCACTTATAGCAATCAGCCCCAGCATTTT. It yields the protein CASSLAPGTYSNQPQHF.